This T cell receptor beta chain was sequenced in a study of T cell changes during pregnancy in multiple sclerosis. V lost 11 bases and J lost 5; bases outside the gene matches: 13. The CDR3 is 14 residues long. Germline V CDR1 and CDR2: LNHDA, SQIVND (reference sequence). TCRdb's copy holds only in-frame clones and misses some; the assay was immunoSEQ multiplex PCR. The sample has under 75,000 clones; around 90% are singletons. This TCR was recovered from a female donor with multiple sclerosis, enrolled in a pregnancy study. The chain couples TRBV19 to TRBJ2-3, with 7 bases identical to TRBD2. Sequenced material: CD4+ T cells from peripheral blood mononuclear cells, taken after pregnancy. The CDR3 region is CAVAGDQRGDTQYF. The CDR3 coding sequence is TGTGCCGTGGCGGGGGACCAGAGAGGAGATACGCAGTATTTT.